These 6 T cell receptor beta chains share one sample of origin, sequenced in a study of breast tumors, draining lymph nodes, adjacent tissues. TCRdb re-called the multiplex PCR reads with MiXCR, one entry per CDR3 protein. The sample has around 13,000 distinct CDR3 sequences, around 70% seen once; the top ten hold about two fifths. Sequencing input: tumor-adjacent breast tissue. The receptor source for this set is a female donor with breast cancer. Some clones in this sample may be carry-over from other donors' samples.

The J gene is TRBJ2-7, the V gene TRBV9, with D maybe TRBD2 (5 bases). V lost 3 bases and J 1 base, leaving 11 bases between the germline ends. The CDR3 has 14 amino acids. Per germline, CDR1 SGDLS and CDR2 YYNGEE. CDR3 residues: CASSASIASYEQYF. CDR3 in DNA: TGTGCCAGCAGCGCGAGTATAGCGTCCTACGAGCAGTACTTC.

This clonotype has a count of ten or more. The CDR3 spells CASSGGQGYEQYF. In nucleotides, the CDR3 is TGTGCCAGCAGCGGGGGACAGGGCTACGAGCAGTACTTC. The chain has TRBV5-6 and TRBJ2-7; 9 bases line up with TRBD1. Germline V CDR1 and CDR2: SGHDT, YYEEEE. This CDR3 has 13 amino acids. J lost 3 bases, V lost 4 bases, and 2 bases had no gene match.

This rearrangement joins TRBV7-9 to TRBJ2-1, with TRBD2 matching 7 bases. Germline CDR1 and CDR2: SEHNR and FQNEAQ (reference sequence). J lost 1 base, V lost 5 bases, and 11 bases had no gene match. The CDR3 loop spans 17 amino acids. CDR3 nucleotide sequence: TGTGCCAGCAGCCGCGAGGGACCAGCGGGATCCTACAATGAGCAGTTCTTC. This codes for CASSREGPAGSYNEQFF.

This clonotype was counted many times. V is TRBV18 and J is TRBJ2-1; no definite D call. V lost 3 bases and J lost 9, with 9 bases in between. The CDR3 has 12 residues. Germline V CDR1 and CDR2: KGHSH, LQKENI. DNA of the CDR3: TGTGCCAGCTCACCCGCCCCGACTGAGCAGTTCTTC. This translates into CASSPAPTEQFF. Variable domain in full (rest from reference TRBV18 and TRBJ2-1): NAGVMQNPRHLVRRRGQEARLRCSPMKGHSHVYWYRQLPEEGLKFMVYLQKENIIDESGMPKERFSAEFPKEGPSILRIQQVVRGDSAAYFCASSPAPTEQFFGPGTRLTVL.

The chain carries TRBV25-1 and TRBJ2-1; D may be TRBD2 (6 bases). V was clipped by 6 bases and J by 9 bases, with 18 bases between them. This CDR3 is built from 14 residues. The V gene's germline CDR1 is MGHDK and CDR2 SYGVNS. The CDR3 is CASSDARAGSEQFF. The CDR3 DNA sequence: TGTGCCAGCAGCGACGCGAGGGCGGGAAGTGAGCAGTTCTTC. Full variable domain (missing parts from reference TRBV25-1 and TRBJ2-1): EADIYQTPRYLVIGTGKKITLECSQTMGHDKMYWYQQDPGMELHLIHYSYGVNSTEKGDLSSESTVSRIRTEHFPLTLESARPSHTSQYLCASSDARAGSEQFFGPGTRLTVL.

The gene calls are TRBV6-5 and TRBJ2-3; possibly TRBD2 for D (6 bases). The germline CDR1 and CDR2 sequences are MNHEY and SVGAGI. The V and J ends lost 5 bases and 0 bases respectively, with 15 bases between them. The length of the CDR3 is 16 residues. The CDR3 protein is CASSAGLSGSTDTQYF. The CDR3 DNA sequence: TGTGCCAGCAGTGCCGGACTAAGCGGGAGCACAGATACGCAGTATTTT.